What follows are 32 T cell receptor beta chains derived from one specimen sequenced in a study of blood T cell repertoires in COVID-19. Using immunoSEQ multiplex PCR, the repertoire was profiled, and TCRdb retains in-frame clones only, with some absent. The sample consists of more than 200,000 clones, roughly 80% of them appearing once. The sequenced material came from peripheral blood. These receptors were taken from a woman between 65 and 79 years old with active or convalescent COVID-19.

A note on this clone: Additional DNA sequences in this sample encode the identical CDR3. For the CDR3, the DNA is TGTGCCAGTAGTATAGGACAGGGGAATTCACCCCTCCACTTT. This translates into CASSIGQGNSPLHF. V is TRBV19 and J is TRBJ1-6; 8 positions match TRBD1. The CDR3 sequence is 14 residues long. The J segment lost 7 bases and the V segment lost 1 base, leaving 0 bases of the junction unmatched. Germline V lookup: CDR1 LNHDA, CDR2 SQIVND (reference sequence). Looking up the rest from reference TRBV19 and TRBJ1-6 gives the full variable domain: DGGITQSPKYLFRKEGQNVTLSCEQNLNHDAMYWYRQDPGQGLRLIYYSQIVNDFQKGDIAEGYSVSREKKESFPLTVTSAQKNPTAFYLCASSIGQGNSPLHFGNGTRLTVT.

CDR3 in DNA: TGCGCCAGCCGCCCGGGCTCTGGGGCCAACGTCCTGACTTTC. Translated, it gives CASRPGSGANVLTF. This chain connects TRBV5-1 to TRBJ2-6; D gene uncertain. The CDR3 sequence is 14 residues long. CDR1 is SGHRS and CDR2 is YFSETQ in the germline V gene. V was trimmed by 7 bases and J by 0 bases, leaving 8 bases between them.

V and J are TRBV30 and TRBJ1-5; 8 nucleotides agree with TRBD1. V shed 2 bases and J 8 bases; nucleotides not matched to a gene: 8. This CDR3 is 14 amino acids long. Germline CDR1 GTSNPN, CDR2 SVGIG (reference sequence). The CDR3 sequence: CAWSRTGGGKPQHF. CDR3 nucleotides: TGTGCCTGGAGTCGAACAGGGGGAGGAAAGCCCCAGCATTTT.

CDR3 loop: CASSLDGSAPPQHF. The CDR3 region has the DNA TGCGCCAGCAGCTTGGATGGCAGCGCACCGCCCCAGCATTTT. The rearrangement links TRBV5-1 to TRBJ1-5; D unresolved. Trimming shortened V by 0 bases and J by 9 bases, and 13 bases separated the two germline ends. Germline V lookup: CDR1 SGHRS, CDR2 YFSETQ. This CDR3 spans 14 amino acids. The full variable domain, with the rest looked up from reference TRBV5-1 and TRBJ1-5, is KAGVTQTPRYLIKTRGQQVTLSCSPISGHRSVSWYQQTPGQGLQFLFEYFSETQRNKGNFPGRFSGRQFSNSRSEMNVSTLELGDSALYLCASSLDGSAPPQHFGDGTRLSIL.

The V gene is TRBV7-9, the J gene TRBJ2-5; D might be TRBD2 (5 bases). Germline CDR1 and CDR2: SEHNR and FQNEAQ (reference sequence). The CDR3 is 14 residues long. Between the trimmed V and J ends, which lost 5 bases and 2 bases, there was a span of 12 bases. The CDR3 here is CASSLLSAQETQYF. CDR3 in DNA: TGTGCCAGCAGCCTTCTTAGCGCTCAAGAGACCCAGTACTTC. Full variable domain (outside the CDR3, taken from reference TRBV7-9 and TRBJ2-5): DTGVSQNPRHKITKRGQNVTFRCDPISEHNRLYWYRQTLGQGPEFLTYFQNEAQLEKSRLLSDRFSAERPKGSFSTLEIQRTEQGDSAMYLCASSLLSAQETQYFGPGTRLLVL.

CDR3 residues: CASSLVAGGYEQYF. DNA for the CDR3: TGTGCCAGCAGCTTGGTAGCGGGGGGTTACGAGCAGTACTTC. This chain uses TRBV5-5 with TRBJ2-7; TRBD2 matches at 10 bases. The CDR3 covers 14 residues. Germline V lookup: CDR1 SGHKS, CDR2 YYEKEE (reference sequence). J was trimmed by 4 bases and V by 0 bases; bases with no gene match: 1.

The chain uses TRBV2 and TRBJ1-5; 7 bases align to TRBD1. J was trimmed by 7 bases and V by 4 bases; bases with no gene match: 4. The CDR3 contains 13 residues. Germline CDR1 reads SNHLY; CDR2 reads FYNNEI. CDR3 region: CASSATGDQPQHF. CDR3 coding DNA: TGTGCCAGCAGTGCTACAGGGGACCAGCCCCAGCATTTT.

The chain recombines TRBV11-2 with TRBJ1-1; D unclear. Trimming removed 2 bases from V and 3 bases from J, with 13 bases in between. This CDR3 spans 15 amino acids. The germline gives CDR1 SGHAT, CDR2 FQNNGV. The CDR3 reads CASSLLVSRYTEAFF. The CDR3 coding sequence is TGTGCCAGCAGCTTACTCGTATCGCGTTACACTGAAGCTTTCTTT. Drawing the rest from reference TRBV11-2 and TRBJ1-1, the complete variable domain is EAGVAQSPRYKIIEKRQSVAFWCNPISGHATLYWYQQILGQGPKLLIQFQNNGVVDDSQLPKDRFSAERLKGVDSTLKIQPAKLEDSAVYLCASSLLVSRYTEAFFGQGTRLTVV.

Only a few counts were recorded for this clone. The chain is built from TRBV29-1 and TRBJ1-2; a possible D gene is TRBD1 (5 bases). V dropped 5 bases and J dropped 4 bases, with 14 bases sitting between them. Germline V lookup: CDR1 SQVTM, CDR2 ANQGSEA. The CDR3 contains 13 residues. CDR3 residues: CSVFLVDSYGYTF. In DNA form, the CDR3 reads TGCAGCGTTTTTTTGGTTGACAGCTATGGCTACACCTTC.

Here the CDR3 reads CASSFGQREMNTEAFF. In DNA form, the CDR3 reads TGCGCCAGCAGCTTCGGACAGAGGGAGATGAACACTGAAGCTTTCTTT. The V call is TRBV5-1, the J call TRBJ1-1; TRBD1 might be the D (6 bases). Per the germline V gene, CDR1 is SGHRS and CDR2 is YFSETQ. The CDR3 runs 16 residues. The V and J ends lost 2 bases and 0 bases respectively, with 14 bases between them.

The chain combines TRBV7-2 with TRBJ2-1; 8 bases fit TRBD2. V shed 5 bases and J 0 bases; nucleotides not matched to a gene: 3. There are 15 residues in the CDR3. CDR1 and CDR2 (germline): SGHTA, FQGNSA. DNA of the CDR3: TGTGCCAGCAGCCAGGGACTAGTCTCCTACAATGAGCAGTTCTTC. Translation gives CASSQGLVSYNEQFF.

The J gene is TRBJ2-1, the V gene TRBV5-8, with D perhaps matching TRBD2 (5 bases). V was shortened by 4 bases and J by 2 bases, with 10 bases between the two germline ends. This CDR3 is built from 14 residues. Germline V gene lookup returns CDR1 SGHTS and CDR2 YDEGEE. The CDR3 reads CASSAGTTYNEQFF. The CDR3 DNA reads TGTGCCAGCAGCGCGGGCACGACCTACAATGAGCAGTTCTTC.

The gene calls are TRBV20-1 and TRBJ2-1; D is ambiguous. The V end lost 3 bases, the J end lost 10 bases, and 16 bases lay between the germline ends. There are 13 residues in the CDR3. Germline V CDR1 and CDR2: DFQATT, SNEGSKA (reference sequence). CDR3 DNA sequence: TGCAGTGCTAGTGAGGCCCTCCTTGAAGAGCAGTTCTTC. Translated: CSASEALLEEQFF.

The chain has TRBV6-2 or TRBV6-3 and TRBJ1-1, with 7 bases aligning to TRBD1. CDR1 is MNHEY and CDR2 is SVGEGT in the germline V gene. J was trimmed by 7 bases and V by 6 bases; bases with no gene match: 2. This CDR3 spans 11 amino acids. This CDR3 is CASSRQGEAFF. The CDR3 region has the DNA TGTGCCAGCAGCCGACAGGGTGAAGCTTTCTTT.

The chain couples TRBV27 to TRBJ2-1, with D maybe TRBD1 (6 bases). CDR3 length: 15 amino acids. The V end lost 7 bases, the J end lost 3 bases, and 16 bases lay between the germline ends. Germline V gene lookup returns CDR1 MNHEY and CDR2 SMNVEV (reference sequence). The CDR3 loop reads CASTPGPDSYNEQFF. CDR3 in DNA: TGTGCCAGCACCCCGGGTCCGGACAGCTACAATGAGCAGTTCTTC.

This clone was picked up one time. The chain uses TRBV7-2 and TRBJ2-2; 9 nucleotides match TRBD2. This CDR3 comprises 17 residues. Germline CDR1 SGHTA, CDR2 FQGNSA. Trimming at V came to 4 bases and at J to 9 bases, leaving 15 bases not matched to a gene. The CDR3 sequence: CASSSGGGGARPRELFF. DNA for the CDR3: TGTGCCAGCAGCTCGGGAGGCGGGGGGGCCCGGCCGAGGGAGCTGTTTTTT.

The chain joins TRBV28 to TRBJ1-5; 8 nucleotides agree with TRBD1. Germline V gene data show CDR1 as MDHEN and CDR2 as SYDVKM. The CDR3 spans 14 residues. V was pared by 5 bases and J by 6 bases, with 6 bases of the junction left unmatched. In nucleotides, the CDR3 is TGTGCCAGCAGTCTCGGACAGGGTGTTCAGCCCCAGCATTTT. Its translation: CASSLGQGVQPQHF.

This chain connects TRBV5-1 to TRBJ2-1; the match to TRBD2 covers 7 bases. Trimming cost V 0 bases and J 10 bases; bases outside gene matches: 7. In germline, CDR1 is SGHRS, CDR2 YFSETQ. There are 14 residues in the CDR3. The CDR3 here is CASSLGVSSGEQFF. DNA for the CDR3: TGCGCCAGCAGCTTGGGGGTGTCTAGCGGAGAGCAGTTCTTC.

The V and J genes are TRBV18 and TRBJ1-2; tentatively, D is TRBD1 (5 bases). The CDR3 spans 13 residues. Germline-derived CDR1 and CDR2 are KGHSH and LQKENI. Trimming stripped 0 bases from V and 10 bases from J, with 12 bases between. CDR3 in amino acids: CASSPPGREDYTF. In DNA form, the CDR3 reads TGTGCCAGCTCACCACCGGGCAGGGAGGACTACACCTTC.

The V call is TRBV7-6, the J call TRBJ1-2; possibly TRBD1 for D (5 bases). Trimming took 5 bases from V and 5 from J, leaving 12 bases between them. Germline V gives CDR1 SGHVS, CDR2 FNYEAQ. This CDR3 spans 13 amino acids. For the CDR3, the DNA is TGTGCCAGCAGCACAGGCGGGGGATATGGCTACACCTTC. Translation: CASSTGGGYGYTF.

This chain's CDR3 is CASRYRGGPRGQFF. DNA of the CDR3: TGTGCCAGCAGGTACAGGGGTGGTCCGAGAGGGCAGTTCTTC. The rearrangement joins TRBV13 to TRBJ2-1, with 7 nucleotides matching TRBD1. The germline V gene has CDR1 PRHDT and CDR2 FYEKMQ (reference sequence). The CDR3 is 14 residues long. The V and J ends lost 6 bases and 12 bases, in that order; junction bases with no gene match: 14.

V is TRBV7-2 and J is TRBJ1-2; weak D call: TRBD1 (5 bases). CDR1 SGHTA and CDR2 FQGNSA come from the germline V gene. The V end was cut by 2 bases, the J end by 5 bases, with 15 bases between. This CDR3 region has 15 residues. In DNA, the CDR3 is TGTGCCAGCAGCTTACCCACGCGGGGGTGGTATGGCTACACCTTC. Its translation is CASSLPTRGWYGYTF.

The genes are TRBV27 and TRBJ1-2; D not certain. CDR1 is MNHEY and CDR2 is SMNVEV in the germline V gene (reference sequence). This CDR3 has 14 residues. Between the trimmed V and J ends, which lost 5 bases and 8 bases, there was a span of 18 bases. The CDR3 region is CASSPNPIFSGYTF. The CDR3 DNA is TGTGCCAGCAGTCCTAACCCAATTTTCTCGGGCTACACCTTC.

This chain links TRBV5-4 with TRBJ1-1; TRBD1 matches at 9 bases. CDR3 size: 14 residues. CDR1 is SGHNT and CDR2 is YYREEE in the germline V gene (reference sequence). V shed 6 bases, J shed 4 bases, and the junction held 7 bases outside the gene matches. The CDR3 is CASIDRGLVTEAFF. As DNA, the CDR3 is TGTGCCAGCATAGACAGGGGGTTGGTCACTGAAGCTTTCTTT.

This chain connects TRBV6-6 to TRBJ1-4, with D possibly TRBD1 on 5 matching bases. The germline gives CDR1 MNHNY, CDR2 SVGAGI (reference sequence). CDR3 length equals 15 residues. V lost 6 bases, J lost 7 bases, and 18 bases lay in between. Here the CDR3 reads CASSDQPGTGEKLFF. The CDR3 DNA reads TGTGCCAGCAGCGATCAGCCGGGGACTGGTGAAAAACTGTTTTTT.

The chain joins TRBV5-1 to TRBJ1-1, with unresolved D. This CDR3 has 13 residues. In germline, CDR1 is SGHRS, CDR2 YFSETQ. Trimming cost V 2 bases and J 4 bases, with 9 bases left between them. The CDR3 reads CASSFPSGTEAFF. CDR3 bases: TGCGCCAGCAGCTTCCCCTCGGGCACTGAAGCTTTCTTT.

This chain uses TRBV6-5 with TRBJ1-3; tentative D call: TRBD1 (6 bases). CDR1 MNHEY and CDR2 SVGAGI come from the germline V gene. Between the trimmed V and J ends, which lost 2 bases and 0 bases, there was a span of 11 bases. This CDR3 spans 16 amino acids. CDR3 sequence (DNA): TGTGCCAGCAGTTACCGACAGGCCATCTCTGGAAACACCATATATTTT. It translates to CASSYRQAISGNTIYF.

The V gene is TRBV6-6, the J gene TRBJ2-7; perhaps TRBD1 as D (6 bases). The V and J ends lost 6 bases and 5 bases respectively, with 17 bases between them. The CDR3 runs 14 residues. CDR1 and CDR2 (germline): MNHNY, SVGAGI (reference sequence). CDR3 amino acids: CASSPTRGPHEQYF. The CDR3 bases are TGTGCCAGCAGCCCCACCAGGGGCCCCCACGAGCAGTACTTC.

This clone has only one observation. V gene TRBV6-5 combines with J gene TRBJ2-7; tentative D call: TRBD1 (6 bases). Germline V gene sequence: CDR1 MNHEY, CDR2 SVGAGI. V was shortened by 7 bases and J by 2 bases, with 12 bases between the two germline ends. CDR3 length equals 13 residues. The CDR3 DNA reads as TGTGCCAGCACCGGACAGTTCACCTACGAGCAGTACTTC. Amino acid sequence: CASTGQFTYEQYF.

The V and J genes are TRBV4-3 and TRBJ2-5; 8 positions agree with TRBD2. The CDR3 has 15 residues. Germline lookup yields CDR1 LGHNA and CDR2 YSLEER. V trimming: 0 bases; J trimming: 5 bases; junction bases outside the gene matches: 5. Written as DNA, the CDR3 is TGCGCCAGCAGCCAAGATTACGGGGGGGATGAGACCCAGTACTTC. This sequence encodes CASSQDYGGDETQYF.

This chain uses TRBV7-2 with TRBJ2-7; the D is unclear. The CDR3 totals 14 residues. Germline V gene lookup returns CDR1 SGHTA and CDR2 FQGNSA. Trimming pared 8 bases from V and 5 bases from J, leaving 19 bases between. CDR3 bases: TGTGCCAGCGCCACGTATCACGCGATGAACGAGCAGTACTTC. It yields the protein CASATYHAMNEQYF.

The genes are TRBV30 and TRBJ2-6, with D tentatively TRBD1 (5 bases). Between the trimmed V and J ends, which lost 3 bases and 0 bases, there was a span of 9 bases. The CDR3 covers 15 residues. In germline, CDR1 is GTSNPN, CDR2 SVGIG (reference sequence). CDR3 region: CAWRRTPSGANVLTF. The DNA of the CDR3 is TGTGCCTGGAGGCGGACACCCTCTGGGGCCAACGTCCTGACTTTC.